This T cell receptor (beta chain) stems from a study of Ad26.COV2.S vaccination and SARS-CoV-2 variants. TCRdb's table, derived via immunoSEQ multiplex PCR, lists solely in-frame clones and lacks some. The table lists some 340,000 clones, 85% of them singletons. Treatment indicated: roughly 19 received Ad26.COV2.S at low or high dose, single or two shots; 5 received placebo; per-sample allocation not given. The investigators took samples on day 63 after the first vaccine or placebo injection. The CDR3 loop spans 13 amino acids. Germline lookup yields CDR1 MNHEY and CDR2 SVGAGI. V lost 6 bases, J lost 4 bases, and 11 bases lay in between.

J is TRBJ2-3 and V is TRBV6-5; D remains unclear. The specimen was peripheral blood, collected in a trial of Ad26.COV2.S vaccine versus placebo. The TCR comes from a person between 18 and 65 years old who received the Ad26.COV2.S COVID-19 vaccine or a placebo. The CDR3 DNA sequence: TGTGCCAGCAGACCAAACTCCCCAGATACGCAGTATTTT. Translating gives CASRPNSPDTQYF.